The next 12 T cell receptor beta chains were all read from a single sample in a study of CD8 T cells in ankylosing spondylitis (dated 2017 in TCRdb). Overall study results and their limits: Blood from ankylosing spondylitis patients appeared to be characterized by a TCR beta motif made up of several highly homologous amino acid variants.

Libraries came from 5' RACE. Sequencing relied on an Illumina HiSeq 2500. The raw public data were reprocessed by TCRdb itself: fastp quality trimming at Q25, MiXCR clonotype calling, in-frame beta chains only. Every entry covers one CDR3 protein and lists the most common genes and DNA from its rows. Present in this sample are about 540,000 distinct CDR3 sequences, approximately 11% of which were seen just once. Of the sample, nearly 7% is held by the ten largest clones. No antigen is known for these receptors. The sequencing sample was made of blood, either unsorted or a sorted T cell fraction (not recorded which). The receptors derive from a male donor with ankylosing spondylitis.

Comments on this clonotype: The junction shows a germline mismatch at one end, possibly a read error. CDR3: CSVRDSSGSTIYF. In nucleotides, the CDR3 is TGCAGCGTCCGGGACAGCTCTGGAAGCACCATATATTTT. The chain links TRBV29-1 to TRBJ1-3; TRBD1 matches at 7 bases. This CDR3 is 13 amino acids long. Germline-derived CDR1 and CDR2 are SQVTM and ANQGSEA. The complete variable domain, with remaining parts taken from reference TRBV29-1 and TRBJ1-3, reads SAVISQKPSRDICQRGTSLTIQCQVDSQVTMMFWYRQQPGQSLTLIATANQGSEATYESGFVIDKFPISRPNLTFSTLTVSNMSPEDSSIYLCSVRDSSGSTIYFGEGSWLTVV.

The chain links TRBV3-1 to TRBJ2-1; D tentatively reads TRBD1 or TRBD2 (5 bases each). V dropped 4 bases and J dropped 10 bases, with 20 bases sitting between them. The CDR3 runs 15 residues. From germline, CDR1 is LGHDT and CDR2 YNNKEL (reference sequence). The CDR3 DNA reads TGTGCCAGCAGCCCCGCAGGGACCAGTATTTCAGAGCAGTTCTTC. Translated: CASSPAGTSISEQFF.

The V gene is TRBV9, the J gene TRBJ1-1; D unclear. Looked up from germline, CDR1 is SGDLS and CDR2 is YYNGEE. This CDR3 region has 14 residues. Between the trimmed V and J ends, which lost 0 bases and 4 bases, there was a span of 10 bases. Here the CDR3 reads CASSVEWGSTEAFF. DNA for the CDR3: TGTGCCAGCAGCGTAGAATGGGGTTCCACTGAAGCTTTCTTT. Using reference TRBV9 and TRBJ1-1 for the parts outside the CDR3, the full variable domain is DSGVTQTPKHLITATGQRVTLRCSPRSGDLSVYWYQQSLDQGLQFLIQYYNGEERAKGNILERFSAQQFPDLHSELNLSSLELGDSALYFCASSVEWGSTEAFFGQGTRLTVV.

The chain recombines TRBV15 with TRBJ2-5; 10 bases are shared with TRBD2. V lost 6 bases, J lost 4 bases, and 17 bases stayed unmatched. The CDR3 length is 18 residues. Germline V gives CDR1 LNHNV, CDR2 YYDKDF (reference sequence). This chain's CDR3 is CATRVPASGRGGGETQYF. The CDR3 DNA reads as TGTGCCACCAGAGTCCCGGCTAGCGGGAGAGGGGGTGGAGAGACCCAGTACTTC.

This chain links TRBV12-3 or TRBV12-4 with TRBJ2-2, with 10 nucleotides matching TRBD1. This CDR3 is built from 17 residues. V was pared by 2 bases and J by 5 bases, with 8 bases of the junction left unmatched. The chain's CDR3 is CASSLRTGQGGTGELFF. The CDR3, as DNA: TGTGCCAGCAGTTTAAGGACTGGACAGGGGGGGACCGGGGAGCTGTTTTTT.

This chain links TRBV20-1 with TRBJ1-2; D is ambiguous. Germline V gene lookup returns CDR1 DFQATT and CDR2 SNEGSKA (reference sequence). Trimming shortened V by 6 bases and J by 4 bases, and 9 bases separated the two germline ends. The CDR3 runs to 11 residues. As DNA, the CDR3 is TGCAGTGCCGCCGGCAGCTATGGCTACACCTTC. This encodes CSAAGSYGYTF.

This chain connects TRBV4-1 to TRBJ1-2, with D hard to call. V gave up 0 bases and J gave up 2 bases, with 7 bases separating them. Looked up from germline, CDR1 is MGHRA and CDR2 is YSYEKL. The CDR3 consists of 14 residues. CDR3 bases: TGCGCCAGCAGCCAAGATGACACAAACTATGGCTACACCTTC. Translation gives CASSQDDTNYGYTF.

This chain uses TRBV25-1 with TRBJ1-1; no definite D call. The CDR3 has 14 residues. Deletions cut 2 bases from V and 0 bases from J, with 7 bases between. Germline CDR1 reads MGHDK; CDR2 reads SYGVNS. CDR3 sequence reads: CASSEHSMNTEAFF. The DNA of the CDR3 is TGTGCCAGCAGTGAACACAGCATGAACACTGAAGCTTTCTTT.

There are a few counts of this clonotype. It may be a read error: a sequence one base away is much more abundant. The rearrangement uses TRBV12-3 or TRBV12-4 and TRBJ2-5, with D possibly TRBD1 on 5 matching bases. This CDR3 comprises 12 residues. V was shortened by 5 bases and J by 7 bases, with 11 bases between the two germline ends. For the CDR3, the DNA is TGTGCCAGCAGTGAAGGGGTAGGGACCCAGTACTTC. Translation gives CASSEGVGTQYF.

The chain combines TRBV5-1 with TRBJ1-1, with a possible D match to TRBD1 (5 bases). Germline loops: CDR1 SGHRS, CDR2 YFSETQ. This CDR3 is 14 amino acids long. V was pared by 4 bases and J by 4 bases, with 14 bases between. The CDR3 is CASSADTRGTEAFF. DNA of the CDR3: TGCGCCAGCAGCGCTGACACGAGGGGCACTGAAGCTTTCTTT.

In this sample, this clonotype turned up a few times. The chain links TRBV10-3 to TRBJ1-2; D is uncertain. V shed 10 bases and J shed 0 bases, with 18 bases lying between them. CDR1 is ENHRY and CDR2 is SYGVKD in the germline V gene. CDR3 length: 15 residues. The CDR3 region has the DNA TGTGCCACTCCCCCCGAGGGAGTAGCTAACTATGGCTACACCTTC. This translates into CATPPEGVANYGYTF.

This chain connects TRBV11-2 to TRBJ2-7; 7 nucleotides match TRBD1. Unmatched junction bases numbered 10, after V lost 3 bases and J lost 5 bases. Germline V gene lookup returns CDR1 SGHAT and CDR2 FQNNGV. The CDR3 covers 15 residues. CDR3 loop: CASSFTADRFDEQYF. The CDR3 DNA reads TGTGCCAGCAGCTTCACCGCGGACAGGTTCGACGAGCAGTACTTC.